These T cell receptor beta chains were read from a single sample in a study of blood T cell repertoires in COVID-19. Profiled with immunoSEQ multiplex PCR; TCRdb holds only in-frame clones, not every one. The sample has about 74,000 clones, 88% seen once. The sample comprised peripheral blood. The source of these receptors is a woman at least 80 years old with active or convalescent COVID-19. Each CDR3 is given with its conserved first and last residue. A D gene is named only where the DNA matches it firmly. Clone size appears in some rows only: once, few, many, or a class for an expanded clone.

cdr3_nt cdr3_aa d_call v_call clone_size j_call
TGTGCCAGCAGTTACTCGAGTCAGGGGCCTTCTTTCAATCAGCCCCAGCATTTT CASSYSSQGPSFNQPQHF . TRBV6-2/TRBV6-3 . TRBJ1-5
TGTGCCAGCAGCTTGCCCCGGGGACAGGGGGATGGCTACACCTTC CASSLPRGQGDGYTF TRBD1 TRBV5-4 . TRBJ1-2
TGTGCCAGCAGTTTTGACGGGAAGTACGAGCAGTACTTC CASSFDGKYEQYF . TRBV12-3/TRBV12-4 . TRBJ2-7
TGTGCCAGCAGAACCGGAGGGACAGGGGAGTACGAGCAGTACTTC CASRTGGTGEYEQYF TRBD1 TRBV7-2 once TRBJ2-7
TGTGCCAGCAGTTCCCCTAGCGGTTATACGCAGTATTTT CASSSPSGYTQYF TRBD2 TRBV12-3/TRBV12-4 once TRBJ2-3
TGCGCCAGCGCCCCGGGCAGGGGGCAGCTAGCTTTCTTT CASAPGRGQLAFF TRBD1 TRBV10-1 . TRBJ1-1
TGTGCCACCAGCAGAGATCGGGGTACGGGCACTGAAGCTTTCTTT CATSRDRGTGTEAFF . TRBV15 . TRBJ1-1
TGTGCCACCAGTGAATCGACAGGGGTGAACACTGAAGCTTTCTTT CATSESTGVNTEAFF TRBD1 TRBV24-1 . TRBJ1-1
TGTGCCAGCTCCCCGGGGTTGGATCAGCCCCAGCATTTT CASSPGLDQPQHF . TRBV18 . TRBJ1-5
TGTGCCAGCAGCCCCTATAGCAATCAGCCCCAGCATTTT CASSPYSNQPQHF . TRBV6-2/TRBV6-3 . TRBJ1-5
TGTGCCAGCAGCCAAGATAGGGTAGCGGACCCCTACGAGCAGTACTTC CASSQDRVADPYEQYF . TRBV14 . TRBJ2-7
TGTGCCAGAAGCAGACGACAGGGGCCCATGAACACTGAAGCTTTCTTT CARSRRQGPMNTEAFF TRBD1 TRBV5-3 . TRBJ1-1
TGTGCCAGCAGTAGACTAGCAGGCGGGGAGCTGTTTTTT CASSRLAGGELFF TRBD2 TRBV6-5 few TRBJ2-2
TGTGCTAGTGGGATAGGGGGGGGCAACAATGAGCAGTTCTTC CASGIGGGNNEQFF . TRBV12-5 . TRBJ2-1
TGTGCCAGCAGCTTACAGCGCGGGAGTTACAATGAGCAGTTCTTC CASSLQRGSYNEQFF TRBD2 TRBV7-2 once TRBJ2-1
TGTGCCAGCTCACCACCGTCACAGCCCTACGAGCAGTACTTC CASSPPSQPYEQYF . TRBV18 . TRBJ2-7
TGTGCCAGTAGTTTTGAGGATTGGCCCCAGCATTTT CASSFEDWPQHF . TRBV19 few TRBJ1-5
TGCGCCAGCAGCTCTGAGGGCGGGTCGTACTATGGCTACACCTTC CASSSEGGSYYGYTF . TRBV5-1 once TRBJ1-2
TGCGCCAGCAGCTTGGCAGGGGGGACAGGGATCTACGAGCAGTACTTC CASSLAGGTGIYEQYF TRBD1 TRBV5-1 . TRBJ2-7
TGTGCCACCAACCGGGGACAGCAAATGGAAGACCAAGAGACCCAGTACTTC CATNRGQQMEDQETQYF TRBD1 TRBV24-1 . TRBJ2-5
TGTGCCAGCAGTTACCCCGCCTTTGGGACTAGCGGGAGCCGTGAGCAGTACTTC CASSYPAFGTSGSREQYF TRBD2 TRBV6-2/TRBV6-3 once TRBJ2-7
TGTGCCACCAGTGAGGGGGGATCTGGGGCCAACGTCCTGACTTTC CATSEGGSGANVLTF . TRBV24-1 once TRBJ2-6
TGTGCCAGCAGCTTAGGGGGGGGACGGAACAATCAGCCCCAGCATTTT CASSLGGGRNNQPQHF . TRBV7-2 . TRBJ1-5
TGTGCCAGCAGCACTGAACTAGCGAACGGGGAGCTGTTTTTT CASSTELANGELFF TRBD2 TRBV6-4 . TRBJ2-2
TGTGCCAGCAGACGGACTAGCGGGACATCCTACGAGCAGTACTTC CASRRTSGTSYEQYF TRBD2 TRBV6-6 . TRBJ2-7
TGTGCCAGCAGCCGGGACATGCTCTATGGCTACACCTTC CASSRDMLYGYTF . TRBV25-1 . TRBJ1-2
TGTGCCTGGAGTGTAGGGCCGGGGCTGTGGGGGGGGTCCTATAATTCACCCCTCCACTTT CAWSVGPGLWGGSYNSPLHF . TRBV30 . TRBJ1-6
TGTGCCAGCAGCAAGGGACAGGCCCCCTACGAGCAGTACTTC CASSKGQAPYEQYF TRBD1 TRBV6-2/TRBV6-3 . TRBJ2-7
TGCAGCGTAACGACTAGCGGGACTGAGACCCAGTACTTC CSVTTSGTETQYF TRBD2 TRBV29-1 . TRBJ2-5
TGCGCCAGCAGTGAGTCGTCGGCGGGGACCGGGGAGCTGTTTTTT CASSESSAGTGELFF . TRBV10-1 . TRBJ2-2
TGCGCCAGCAATCAGCGGGGGTCTAGCACAGATACGCAGTATTTT CASNQRGSSTDTQYF TRBD2 TRBV10-1 . TRBJ2-3
TGTGCCAGCGCCCGATGGGGGACAGGCGCATCCGGGGCCAACGTCCTGACTTTC CASARWGTGASGANVLTF TRBD1 TRBV27 . TRBJ2-6
TGTGCCAGCAGTTACTCGACCGGCGGGAGGACCTACAATGAGCAGTTCTTC CASSYSTGGRTYNEQFF TRBD2 TRBV6-2/TRBV6-3 once TRBJ2-1
TGTGCCAGCATTTCAGGACAGGGTAGTCAGCCCCAGCATTTT CASISGQGSQPQHF TRBD1 TRBV28 . TRBJ1-5
TGTGCCAGCAGCGAACGGACAGCCAACACTGAAGCTTTCTTT CASSERTANTEAFF . TRBV11-3 . TRBJ1-1
TGTGCCAGCAGTCGATCCCAGGGGTCCTACAATGAGCAGTTCTTC CASSRSQGSYNEQFF . TRBV6-6 . TRBJ2-1
TGTGCCAGCAGTCGGACTAGCGGTGCAGATACGCAGTATTTT CASSRTSGADTQYF TRBD2 TRBV11-2 . TRBJ2-3
TGTGCCAGCAGCTTCTCGAGCAATCAGCCCCAGCATTTT CASSFSSNQPQHF . TRBV5-5 . TRBJ1-5
TGTGCCAGCTGTCCCTCCCTGGATACGCAGTATTTT CASCPSLDTQYF . TRBV2 . TRBJ2-3
TGTGCCAGCAACGGCAGGGAGGATCAGCCCCAGCATTTT CASNGREDQPQHF . TRBV2 . TRBJ1-5
TGTGCCAGCAGCGTCGGACAGGGGACAGATACGCAGTATTTT CASSVGQGTDTQYF TRBD1 TRBV9 . TRBJ2-3
TGTGCCAGCAGCCAGGGGACTAGCGGGAGAGACACAGATACGCAGTATTTT CASSQGTSGRDTDTQYF TRBD2 TRBV4-2 . TRBJ2-3
TGTGCCAGCAGCACCGGGACTAGTGTTGGGAGTGAGCAGTTCTTC CASSTGTSVGSEQFF TRBD2 TRBV7-3 once TRBJ2-1
TGTGCCAGCTCAACAAGAAACTATGGCTACACCTTC CASSTRNYGYTF . TRBV19 . TRBJ1-2
TGCGCCAGCAGCTGGACAGGGAACACCGGGGAGCTGTTTTTT CASSWTGNTGELFF TRBD1 TRBV5-1 . TRBJ2-2
TGCGCCAGCAGCCGAACTAGCGGGGAGTACTACGAGCAGTACTTC CASSRTSGEYYEQYF TRBD2 TRBV4-1 . TRBJ2-7
TGTGCCAGCGGAACAGGCTGGGGCACAGATACGCAGTATTTT CASGTGWGTDTQYF . TRBV25-1 . TRBJ2-3
TGTGCCATCAGGAGCGGGAGTCTGAATCAGCCCCAGCATTTT CAIRSGSLNQPQHF . TRBV10-3 . TRBJ1-5
TGCACCAGCAGCCGTACAGGGTTGGGAAACACCATATATTTT CTSSRTGLGNTIYF . TRBV1 . TRBJ1-3
TGTGCCAGCAGCTTACCCTCGGGGAGGGGCTCCTACGAGCAGTACTTC CASSLPSGRGSYEQYF TRBD2 TRBV7-2 . TRBJ2-7
TGTGCCAGCACTCGGACAGTTTTCTCCTACGAGCAGTACTTC CASTRTVFSYEQYF . TRBV2 . TRBJ2-7
TGTGCCAGCAGCCAATGGACAGGGGAGGTGGAGACCCAGTACTTC CASSQWTGEVETQYF TRBD1 TRBV7-2 . TRBJ2-5
TGCGCCAGCAGCCAAGATTACAGGTCAACTAATGAAAAACTGTTTTTT CASSQDYRSTNEKLFF . TRBV4-3 . TRBJ1-4